The next 10 T cell receptor beta chains were all read from a single sample in a study of beta chain features in type 1 diabetes. Every isolated RNA sample was fully reverse transcribed, so sequencing captured expressed TCRB transcripts. Method: immunoSEQ multiplex PCR; TCRdb's copy keeps in-frame clones and lacks some. The sample yields approximately 200,000 clones, over 7.5% seen once. The sequenced sample consisted of naive CD4+ T cells from blood. The receptors come from a woman younger than 30 in good health.

This clone has a handful of counts. This chain uses TRBV18 with TRBJ2-7, with 9 positions matching TRBD1. V trimming: 2 bases; J trimming: 3 bases; junction bases outside the gene matches: 2. CDR1 is KGHSH and CDR2 is LQKENI in the germline V gene. CDR3 size: 14 residues. CDR3 loop: CASSPDRGSYEQYF. In nucleotides, the CDR3 is TGTGCCAGCTCACCAGACAGGGGGAGCTACGAGCAGTACTTC.

V gene TRBV19 combines with J gene TRBJ1-1; no firm D call. The V gene's germline CDR1 is LNHDA and CDR2 SQIVND (reference sequence). The CDR3 is made up of 14 amino acids. Trimming removed 3 bases at V and 3 bases at J, with 11 bases between. The CDR3: CASSIAGVDTEAFF. The CDR3 DNA reads as TGTGCCAGTAGTATCGCGGGCGTGGACACTGAAGCTTTCTTT.

The genes are TRBV11-2 and TRBJ1-1, with 9 nucleotides matching TRBD1. Unmatched junction bases numbered 14, after V lost 6 bases and J lost 0 bases. The CDR3 totals 18 residues. Germline assignment: CDR1 SGHAT and CDR2 FQNNGV. CDR3 in amino acids: CASSRDRARVEMNTEAFF. The CDR3, as DNA: TGTGCCAGCAGTCGGGACAGGGCTAGAGTCGAGATGAACACTGAAGCTTTCTTT.

This clone was recorded many times. This chain uses TRBV10-3 with TRBJ2-4; no clear D. The germline gives CDR1 ENHRY, CDR2 SYGVKD. V gave up 4 bases and J gave up 9 bases, with 13 bases separating them. This CDR3 region has 13 residues. The chain's CDR3 is CAISGERLGIQYF. Written as DNA, the CDR3 is TGTGCCATCAGTGGTGAGCGTCTCGGCATTCAGTACTTC.

In its sample, this clone was seen a few times. The chain employs TRBV5-1 and TRBJ2-7, with D unresolved. Trimming stripped 0 bases from V and 0 bases from J, with 10 bases between. Germline lookup yields CDR1 SGHRS and CDR2 YFSETQ. The CDR3 extends over 15 amino acids. The CDR3 nucleotides read TGCGCCAGCAGCTTGGGTCCCGGCGGCTCCTACGAGCAGTACTTC. It codes for CASSLGPGGSYEQYF.

This chain uses TRBV19 with TRBJ1-4; tentative D call: TRBD1 (5 bases). Trimming took 9 bases from V and 4 from J, leaving 12 bases between them. CDR3 size: 13 residues. Germline CDR1 is LNHDA and CDR2 is SQIVND (reference sequence). CDR3 DNA: TGTGCCAGCCGGGACTACGGTAATGAAAAACTGTTTTTT. The encoded protein is CASRDYGNEKLFF.

This chain connects TRBV11-2 to TRBJ1-1; D might be TRBD1 (5 bases). This CDR3 spans 15 amino acids. CDR1 and CDR2 (germline): SGHAT, FQNNGV. V was clipped by 1 base and J by 4 bases, with 13 bases between them. The CDR3 sequence: CASSLVGGTGTEAFF. DNA of the CDR3: TGTGCCAGCAGCTTAGTAGGTGGTACAGGCACTGAAGCTTTCTTT.

The chain carries TRBV9 and TRBJ2-3; 9 bases line up with TRBD1. The CDR3 sequence is 17 residues long. Germline V lookup: CDR1 SGDLS, CDR2 YYNGEE. J gave up 1 base and V 1 base, and 7 bases lay outside the gene matches. The CDR3 here is CASSVIQGAWGTDTQYF. The CDR3 DNA follows: TGTGCCAGCAGCGTAATACAGGGGGCTTGGGGCACAGATACGCAGTATTTT.

The V gene is TRBV2, the J gene TRBJ1-5; D is possibly TRBD1 (6 bases). Germline V gene data show CDR1 as SNHLY and CDR2 as FYNNEI. The CDR3 runs 14 residues. V shed 4 bases and J shed 11 bases, with 18 bases lying between them. DNA of the CDR3: TGTGCCAGCAGTGGGGGGCAACTCGGTCCGACCCAGCATTTT. Protein: CASSGGQLGPTQHF.

The rearrangement links TRBV5-4 to TRBJ2-6; no definite D call. Germline assignment: CDR1 SGHNT and CDR2 YYREEE (reference sequence). The germline V and J ends were trimmed by 0 bases and 0 bases, with 7 bases remaining between them. The CDR3 spans 16 residues. CDR3 DNA sequence: TGTGCCAGCAGCTTGGTAACGGGCTCTGGGGCCAACGTCCTGACTTTC. Translating it yields CASSLVTGSGANVLTF.